These T cell receptor beta chains were read from a single sample in a study of Ad26.COV2.S vaccination and SARS-CoV-2 variants. Assay: immunoSEQ multiplex PCR; the TCRdb copy retains only in-frame clones and omits some. Among around 300,000 clones listed, 65% to 90% were seen once. This specimen was peripheral blood, taken in a trial of Ad26.COV2.S vaccine versus placebo. The source of these receptors is a person aged 18-65 years who received the Ad26.COV2.S COVID-19 vaccine or a placebo. CDR3s include the opening cysteine and the closing phenylalanine or tryptophan. The D gene is left open where the match is weak. Size values are once, few and many counts, or a class for expanded clones, and some rows have none.

>TRBV19|NA|TRBJ1-1|NA
TGTGCCAGTAGTATAGCGACAGCTTTGAACACTGAAGCTTTCTTT
CASSIATALNTEAFF
>TRBV11-2|NA|TRBJ1-2|TRBD1
TGTGCCAGCAGCGGGACAGGCATGAGCTATGGCTACACCTTC
CASSGTGMSYGYTF
>TRBV29-1|NA|TRBJ2-7|TRBD1
TGCAGCGTTGTAGGACAGGGGGCGGTTTACGAGCAGTACTTC
CSVVGQGAVYEQYF
>TRBV7-3|few|TRBJ1-2|TRBD1
TGTGCCAGCAGCCCGAGACAGGGATATGGTGGCTACACCTTC
CASSPRQGYGGYTF
>TRBV7-9|NA|TRBJ2-5|TRBD1
TGTGCCAGCAGCTCGCCCGACAGGGGGGAGACCCAGTACTTC
CASSSPDRGETQYF
>TRBV28|NA|TRBJ1-5|NA
TGTGCCAGCAGCCTTCCTGACAGAGATAATTATAGCAATCAGCCCCAGCATTTT
CASSLPDRDNYSNQPQHF
>TRBV5-1|NA|TRBJ2-7|NA
TGCGCCAGCAGCTTACAGGGAGACTACGAGCAGTACTTC
CASSLQGDYEQYF
>TRBV6-5|NA|TRBJ1-4|NA
TGTGCCAGCAGTTACTCCTGGACAGACGGGGAACTGTTTTTT
CASSYSWTDGELFF
>TRBV7-2|once|TRBJ2-5|NA
TGTGCCAGCAGCTACCCGGGGGCTTTCCAGTACTTC
CASSYPGAFQYF
>TRBV5-1|NA|TRBJ2-1|NA
TGCGCCAGCACCCTGGCCGGTTTAGGCAATGAGCAGTTCTTC
CASTLAGLGNEQFF
>TRBV10-1|few|TRBJ2-7|TRBD2
TGCGCCAGCAGTGATTTAGCGGGGGCCCCGGGGGAGCAGTACTTC
CASSDLAGAPGEQYF
>TRBV5-4|once|TRBJ2-5|NA
TGTGCCAGCAGCCCTACCCCGGGTGGCGAGACCCAGTACTTC
CASSPTPGGETQYF
>TRBV7-2|NA|TRBJ2-1|NA
TGTGCCAGCAGCTTAGGGGGGGCGAAGAATGAGCAGTTCTTC
CASSLGGAKNEQFF
>TRBV27|NA|TRBJ2-3|NA
TGTGCCAGCAGTTTATTACCGGCAGGAGATACGCAGTATTTT
CASSLLPAGDTQYF
>TRBV4-2|once|TRBJ1-2|NA
TGTGCCAGCAGCCAAGTTGGACAGATAAACTATGGCTACACCTTC
CASSQVGQINYGYTF
>TRBV29-1|NA|TRBJ1-5|NA
TGCAGCGTGCGAGCGGGGAGCAATCAGCCCCAGCATTTT
CSVRAGSNQPQHF
>TRBV6-5|NA|TRBJ2-3|NA
TGTGCCAGCTCCCCCGTCTGGGCCACAGATACGCAGTATTTT
CASSPVWATDTQYF
>TRBV7-9|NA|TRBJ2-6|NA
TGTGCCAGCACCGGTGGGGCCAACGTCCTGACTTTC
CASTGGANVLTF
>TRBV7-6|NA|TRBJ2-3|TRBD2
TGTGCCAGCAGCTCAGGACTAGCGGATCTCACAGATACGCAGTATTTT
CASSSGLADLTDTQYF
>TRBV7-3|NA|TRBJ2-1|TRBD2
TGTGCCAGCAGCTTAGGCCCCGCTAGCGGGAGGGCCGTTGAGCAGTTCTTC
CASSLGPASGRAVEQFF
>TRBV9|NA|TRBJ2-1|NA
TGTGCCAGCAGCGTGGCTATTTTTGGCAATGAGCAGTTCTTC
CASSVAIFGNEQFF
>TRBV11-1|NA|TRBJ2-2|TRBD1
TGTGCCAGCAGCTTTACAGACAGGGCGGGGGAGCTGTTTTTT
CASSFTDRAGELFF
>TRBV12-3/TRBV12-4|once|TRBJ1-5|NA
TGTGCCAGCACCCTGGGGGGTCGTCAGCCCCAGCATTTT
CASTLGGRQPQHF
>TRBV27|NA|TRBJ1-6|NA
TGTGCCAGCAGTCTCAACTATAATTCACCCCTCCACTTT
CASSLNYNSPLHF
>TRBV7-9|NA|TRBJ2-1|TRBD2
TGTGCCAGCAGTTTAAAACTAGCGGGAGTAAGGAATGAGCAGTTCTTC
CASSLKLAGVRNEQFF
>TRBV28|NA|TRBJ1-1|NA
TGTGCCAGTAGATCGGGCCCAGGGTCGACTGAAGCTTTCTTT
CASRSGPGSTEAFF
>TRBV19|NA|TRBJ2-5|NA
TGTGCCAGTAGTATCACCCCCCTCGGACCTCAAGAGACCCAGTACTTC
CASSITPLGPQETQYF
>TRBV3-1/TRBV3-2|NA|TRBJ1-2|NA
TGTGCCAGCAGCCCTACTGGGACGGCTCTTGGCTACACCTTC
CASSPTGTALGYTF
>TRBV29-1|NA|TRBJ1-1|NA
TGCAGCGTTGGCCTTTCGAGGGCTGAAGCTTTCTTT
CSVGLSRAEAFF
>TRBV7-9|NA|TRBJ2-5|NA
TGTGCCAGCAGCGCCCTGGGAGAGACCCAGTACTTC
CASSALGETQYF
>TRBV19|NA|TRBJ1-1|NA
TGTGCCAGTAGTATAGATAGGGGCTCGGAAGCTTTCTTT
CASSIDRGSEAFF
>TRBV28|once|TRBJ2-7|TRBD1
TGTGCCAGCAGTCCCGGGACAGCTATTCGGGTTCTATCCTACGAGCAGTACTTC
CASSPGTAIRVLSYEQYF
>TRBV3-1/TRBV3-2|NA|TRBJ2-1|TRBD2
TGTGCCAGCAGCCTATATAAAGGGACTAGCGGGAAGGATGAGCAGTTCTTC
CASSLYKGTSGKDEQFF
>TRBV28|NA|TRBJ1-3|TRBD1
TGTGCCAGCAGTTCATACAGGGGTGGAAACACCATATATTTT
CASSSYRGGNTIYF
>TRBV10-2|once|TRBJ2-3|NA
TGCGCCAGCAGGGAAGGAGGGTGGAGGACGCAGTATTTT
CASREGGWRTQYF
>TRBV4-3|NA|TRBJ1-6|NA
TGCGCCAGCAGCCAAAGACAGGACACGAATTCACCCCTCCACTTT
CASSQRQDTNSPLHF
>TRBV28|NA|TRBJ1-1|NA
TGTGCCAGCAGCCTTCGACGGGACACTGAAGCTTTCTTT
CASSLRRDTEAFF
>TRBV9|once|TRBJ1-4|NA
TGTGCCAGCAGCCCCGGGATAGGTGAAAAACTGTTTTTT
CASSPGIGEKLFF
>TRBV27|few|TRBJ2-7|NA
TGTGCCAGCAGTTTCGGCGGCAGGGCGATCTACGAGCAGTACTTC
CASSFGGRAIYEQYF
>TRBV25-1|NA|TRBJ2-7|NA
TGTGCCAGCAGTGAAGGGTACGAGCAGTACTTC
CASSEGYEQYF
>TRBV29-1|NA|TRBJ2-3|NA
TGCAGGGTGACGGCAGGGGGGGATACGCAGTATTTT
CRVTAGGDTQYF
>TRBV5-6|once|TRBJ1-2|TRBD1
TGTGCCAGCAGCCCGACAGGGGGTTATGGCTACACCTTC
CASSPTGGYGYTF
>TRBV24-1|NA|TRBJ2-1|NA
TGTGCCACCGCCACAGGGAGTTTGAGGCATGAGCAGTTCTTC
CATATGSLRHEQFF
>TRBV7-9|NA|TRBJ2-7|NA
TGTGCCAGCAGCTTAGCGGGGTATTACGAGCAGTACTTC
CASSLAGYYEQYF
>TRBV28|NA|TRBJ2-6|NA
TGTGCCAGCAGTTTGGGTGGCTCTGGGGCCAACGTCCTGACTTTC
CASSLGGSGANVLTF
>TRBV19|NA|TRBJ1-4|NA
TGTGCCAGTAGTTCAGGAGGAACTAATGAAAAACTGTTTTTT
CASSSGGTNEKLFF
>TRBV7-2|NA|TRBJ2-7|TRBD1
TGTGCCAGCAGATCGACAGGGGGTATCGAGCAGTACTTC
CASRSTGGIEQYF
>TRBV6-1|NA|TRBJ2-1|NA
TGTGCCAGCAGTGTTTCCTCTAGCGTCAGCTCCTACAATGAGCAGTTCTTC
CASSVSSSVSSYNEQFF
>TRBV10-2|NA|TRBJ2-7|TRBD2
TGCGCCAGCAGGGATAGCGGGGCCCCCTACGAGCAGTACTTC
CASRDSGAPYEQYF
>TRBV6-1|NA|TRBJ2-1|TRBD2
TGTGCCAGCAGTGAGGGGGGACTAGCGGAGTACTACAATGAGCAGTTCTTC
CASSEGGLAEYYNEQFF
>TRBV19|NA|TRBJ1-4|NA
TGTGCCAGTAGTATGTGGAGTAAGAATGAAAAACTGTTTTTT
CASSMWSKNEKLFF
>TRBV28|once|TRBJ1-1|NA
TGTGCCAGCAGGGCACCTGTGAACACTGAAGCTTTCTTT
CASRAPVNTEAFF
>TRBV5-4|NA|TRBJ1-1|NA
TGTGCCAGCAGCAATCACAGGGCGAGGGGCACTGAAGCTTTCTTT
CASSNHRARGTEAFF
>TRBV2|NA|TRBJ2-7|NA
TGTGCCACCTCCGGAGGAAGCGAGCAGTACTTC
CATSGGSEQYF
>TRBV2|NA|TRBJ2-1|NA
TGTGCCAGCAGTGCGTTGGGACACAATGAGCAGTTCTTC
CASSALGHNEQFF
>TRBV30|NA|TRBJ2-2|TRBD1
TGTGCCTGGAACCCAAGACAGGGCACACCCGGGGAGCTGTTTTTT
CAWNPRQGTPGELFF
>TRBV5-4|NA|TRBJ2-5|NA
TGTGCCAGCAGCCTTCAAAAAGAGACCCAGTACTTC
CASSLQKETQYF